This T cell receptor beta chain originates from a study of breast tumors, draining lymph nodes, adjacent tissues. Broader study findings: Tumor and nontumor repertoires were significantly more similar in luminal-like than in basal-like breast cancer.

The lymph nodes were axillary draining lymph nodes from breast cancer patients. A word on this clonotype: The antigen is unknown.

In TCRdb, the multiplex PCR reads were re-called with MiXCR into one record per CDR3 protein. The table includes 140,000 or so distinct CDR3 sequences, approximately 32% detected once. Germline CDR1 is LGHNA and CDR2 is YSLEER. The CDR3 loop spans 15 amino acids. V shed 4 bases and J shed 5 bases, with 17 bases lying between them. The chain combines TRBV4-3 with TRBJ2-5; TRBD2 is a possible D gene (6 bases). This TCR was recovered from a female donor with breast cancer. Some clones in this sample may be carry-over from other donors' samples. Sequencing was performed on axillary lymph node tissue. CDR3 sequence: CASSPKTGATETQYF. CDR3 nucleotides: TGCGCCAGCAGCCCAAAAACGGGAGCCACGGAGACCCAGTACTTC.